Below, 4 T cell receptor beta chains from the same sample are listed, as sequenced in a study of T cell clonality in common variable immunodeficiency. Repertoires were generated with immunoSEQ multiplex PCR, while TCRdb's copy carries only in-frame clones and drops some. This sample comprises tens of thousands of clones, none seen once only. The specimen was peripheral blood mononuclear cells. The source is a person aged 18 to 75 in good health.

Many counts were recorded for this clone. The CDR3 sequence is CASSPRTSGYNEQFF. Incomplete CDR3 DNA: TGTGCCAGTAGTCCCCGGACTAGCGGCTACAATGAG. The chain joins TRBV19 to TRBJ2-1, with 10 bases aligning to TRBD2. The DNA ends 3 residues before the CDR3 does, and the rest of the CDR3 is filled in from the germline J gene. The V segment lost 5 bases and the J segment 3 bases; nucleotides outside the gene matches: 4. CDR3 length equals 15 residues. Germline CDR1 and CDR2: LNHDA and SQIVND (reference sequence).

This clone showed up just a few times. The CDR3 extends 3 residues past the end of the read, so its final part is completed from the germline J gene. The chain uses TRBV30 and TRBJ1-2; unclear D gene. The CDR3 extends over 15 amino acids. Germline V CDR1 and CDR2: GTSNPN, SVGIG (reference sequence). CDR3 DNA, as far as it was read: TGTGCCTGGAGTACCTTTGCGGGAGGTGTCAATGAC. Encoded protein: CAWSTFAGGVND. The CDR3, in full, reads CAWSTFAGGVNDYTF.

Incomplete CDR3 DNA: TGTGCCAGCAGCTCTCCGGGGGGGCAAGAGACC. Translation: CASSSPGGQET. The whole CDR3 reads CASSSPGGQETQYF. The chain uses TRBV11-2 and TRBJ2-5; TRBD2 aligns across 8 bases. The DNA ends 3 residues before the CDR3 does, and the rest of the CDR3 is filled in from the germline J gene. The CDR3 totals 14 residues. J lost 2 bases, V lost 4 bases, and 3 bases had no gene match. Per germline, CDR1 SGHAT and CDR2 FQNNGV.

The sample holds many counts of this clone. Read data end 3 residues before the CDR3 end; the end is taken from the germline J gene. This chain joins TRBV15 and TRBJ2-6; 10 bases align to TRBD1. Germline V gives CDR1 LNHNV, CDR2 YYDKDF (reference sequence). The CDR3 extends over 16 amino acids. With 5 bases clipped from V and 4 bases from J, the junction kept 5 bases outside the gene matches. CDR3 loop: CATSFGTGEGANVLTF. Partial CDR3 DNA: TGTGCCACCAGCTTCGGGACAGGGGAGGGGGCCAACGTC.